The 26 T cell receptor beta chains reported below all come from one sample, sequenced in a study of blood T cell repertoires in COVID-19. Repertoires were generated with immunoSEQ multiplex PCR, while TCRdb's copy carries only in-frame clones and drops some. The sample lists over 200,000 clones, about 81% occurring once. The specimen sequenced was PBMCs or T cells enriched from blood (not recorded which). All receptors come from a man in his forties who had recovered from COVID-19.

This chain joins TRBV19 and TRBJ2-2, with D uncertain. This CDR3 has 16 residues. Germline V gives CDR1 LNHDA, CDR2 SQIVND (reference sequence). Trimming removed 1 base from V and 4 bases from J, with 13 bases in between. The CDR3: CASSIAHRRGTGELFF. CDR3 nucleotides: TGTGCCAGTAGTATAGCACACCGACGAGGCACCGGGGAGCTGTTTTTT.

The chain uses TRBV14 and TRBJ1-2; D perhaps matches TRBD1 (6 bases). The CDR3 consists of 15 residues. Germline CDR1 SGHDN, CDR2 FVKESK. Between the trimmed V and J ends, which lost 4 bases and 3 bases, there was a span of 15 bases. DNA of the CDR3: TGTGCCAGCAGCCCCGGGGGAGGGGGGGACTATGGCTACACCTTC. This gives the protein CASSPGGGGDYGYTF.

J is TRBJ1-2 and V is TRBV5-1; 9 nucleotides line up with TRBD1. J gave up 10 bases and V 0 bases, and 7 bases lay outside the gene matches. Germline loops: CDR1 SGHRS, CDR2 YFSETQ. The length of the CDR3 is 14 residues. The CDR3 loop reads CASSLGGTGPIYTF. The DNA of the CDR3 is TGCGCCAGCAGCTTGGGCGGGACAGGGCCCATCTACACCTTC.

The count of this clone is one. The chain joins TRBV11-2 to TRBJ2-1; 8 positions match TRBD2. CDR3 length: 17 amino acids. In germline, CDR1 is SGHAT, CDR2 FQNNGV. V trimming: 0 bases; J trimming: 1 base; junction bases outside the gene matches: 5. The CDR3 loop reads CASSLDRGGPSYNEQFF. CDR3 in DNA: TGTGCCAGCAGCTTAGATCGGGGGGGGCCATCCTACAATGAGCAGTTCTTC.

A remark on this clone: This specimen includes other DNA sequences encoding the same CDR3. The chain is built from TRBV18 and TRBJ1-1; possibly TRBD1 for D (6 bases). Per germline, CDR1 KGHSH and CDR2 LQKENI. CDR3 length: 13 residues. Deletions cut 6 bases from V and 4 bases from J, with 12 bases between. CDR3 loop: CASSLTGSTEAFF. The CDR3 bases are TGTGCCAGCTCTCTTACAGGGAGCACTGAAGCTTTCTTT.

The chain uses TRBV18 and TRBJ1-4; maybe TRBD1 (5 bases). Germline CDR1 is KGHSH and CDR2 is LQKENI. This CDR3 is built from 14 residues. Trimming pared 10 bases from V and 1 base from J, leaving 13 bases between. CDR3 in DNA: TGTGCCACGCGCATCGACAGAACTAATGAAAAACTGTTTTTT. Translation: CATRIDRTNEKLFF. The full variable domain, completed using reference TRBV18 and TRBJ1-4, is NAGVMQNPRHLVRRRGQEARLRCSPMKGHSHVYWYRQLPEEGLKFMVYLQKENIIDESGMPKERFSAEFPKEGPSILRIQQVVRGDSAAYFCATRIDRTNEKLFFGSGTQLSVL.

The chain is built from TRBV5-8 and TRBJ1-1, with TRBD1 as a possible D gene (5 bases). Germline V lookup: CDR1 SGHTS, CDR2 YDEGEE. Trimming pared 6 bases from V and 0 bases from J, leaving 24 bases between. CDR3 length: 18 amino acids. CDR3 nucleotide sequence: TGTGCCAGCATCCTCGCCAAGTGGATAGGCAGGGTGAACACTGAAGCTTTCTTT. Translated, it gives CASILAKWIGRVNTEAFF.

This clone was detected only once. V and J are TRBV6-4 and TRBJ1-1; 7 bases are shared with TRBD1. V lost 3 bases, J lost 3 bases, and 4 bases stayed unmatched. Germline CDR1 is MRHNA and CDR2 is SNTAGT. The CDR3 has 14 amino acids. The CDR3 reads CASSETGTDTEAFF. DNA of the CDR3: TGTGCCAGCAGTGAAACCGGGACAGACACTGAAGCTTTCTTT.

The genes are TRBV5-1 and TRBJ1-1, with TRBD1 matching over 12 bases. CDR3 size: 15 residues. Germline V CDR1 and CDR2: SGHRS, YFSETQ. V shed 8 bases, J shed 3 bases, and the junction held 8 bases outside the gene matches. The DNA for the CDR3 is TGCGCCAGGGCCGGGACAGGGGGCGCTTACACTGAAGCTTTCTTT. Its translation is CARAGTGGAYTEAFF.

This clone was seen a handful of times. The gene calls are TRBV19 and TRBJ1-3, with no clear D. The CDR3 is 15 amino acids. The V end lost 7 bases, the J end lost 0 bases, and 13 bases lay between the germline ends. Germline assignment: CDR1 LNHDA and CDR2 SQIVND (reference sequence). CDR3 nucleotides: TGTGCCAGTATTCCAGCGGTGAGCTCTGGAAACACCATATATTTT. It is translated as CASIPAVSSGNTIYF.

This clone was seen a single time. This sequence joins TRBV5-6 and TRBJ2-7, with 7 bases identical to TRBD1. The CDR3 totals 14 residues. Per the germline V gene, CDR1 is SGHDT and CDR2 is YYEEEE. The V gene end was trimmed by 2 bases and the J gene end by 0 bases; junction bases not matched to a gene: 2. The CDR3 DNA is TGTGCCAGCAGCTTCGACAGGGCCTCCTACGAGCAGTACTTC. Protein: CASSFDRASYEQYF. The complete variable domain, with remaining parts taken from reference TRBV5-6 and TRBJ2-7, reads DAGVTQSPTHLIKTRGQQVTLRCSPKSGHDTVSWYQQALGQGPQFIFQYYEEEERQRGNFPDRFSGHQFPNYSSELNVNALLLGDSALYLCASSFDRASYEQYFGPGTRLTVT.

V gene TRBV7-9 combines with J gene TRBJ1-4, with TRBD1 identical over 10 bases. This CDR3 region has 16 residues. Germline lookup yields CDR1 SEHNR and CDR2 FQNEAQ (reference sequence). Unmatched junction bases numbered 4, after V lost 1 base and J lost 5 bases. The CDR3 bases are TGTGCCAGCAGCTTAGGGGGACAGGGGAGGAATGAAAAACTGTTTTTT. Translating gives CASSLGGQGRNEKLFF.

V and J are TRBV7-3 and TRBJ2-7, with D tentatively TRBD1 (5 bases). Germline values: CDR1 SGHTA, CDR2 FQGTGA. Deletions cut 2 bases from V and 7 bases from J, with 15 bases between. CDR3 length equals 14 residues. In DNA form, the CDR3 reads TGTGCCAGCAGCTTACAGAGCCAGGGCCGGGAGCAGTACTTC. Its translation: CASSLQSQGREQYF.

The chain recombines TRBV18 with TRBJ1-6; 9 nucleotides match TRBD1. CDR3 length: 14 amino acids. Per germline, CDR1 KGHSH and CDR2 LQKENI. Trimming cost V 2 bases and J 10 bases; bases outside gene matches: 3. The CDR3 loop is CASSPSGTGSPLHF. For the CDR3, the DNA is TGTGCCAGCTCACCATCAGGGACAGGGTCACCCCTCCACTTT.

The chain has TRBV4-1 and TRBJ1-1, with 12 positions matching TRBD1. The junction had 5 bases not matched to a gene; V was cut back by 3 bases and J by 9 bases. From germline, CDR1 is MGHRA and CDR2 YSYEKL. This CDR3 spans 14 amino acids. The CDR3 sequence is CASSQDRDRGQAFF. The DNA of the CDR3 is TGCGCCAGCAGCCAGGACCGGGACAGGGGGCAAGCTTTCTTT.

This chain joins TRBV3-1 (or the pseudogene TRBV3-2) and TRBJ2-4; the match to TRBD1 covers 9 bases. The CDR3 is made up of 15 amino acids. Germline V gives CDR1 LGHDT, CDR2 YNNKEL (reference sequence). The V segment lost 4 bases and the J segment 6 bases; nucleotides outside the gene matches: 7. CDR3 sequence reads: CASSLEGQGRNIQYF. DNA of the CDR3: TGTGCCAGCAGCCTCGAGGGACAGGGAAGAAACATTCAGTACTTC.

The chain combines TRBV2 with TRBJ1-6; D is unclear. V shed 9 bases and J shed 2 bases, with 8 bases lying between them. The CDR3 loop spans 13 amino acids. Germline loops: CDR1 SNHLY, CDR2 FYNNEI. The CDR3, as DNA: TGTGCCAGTCGGGATCCCTATAATTCACCCCTCCACTTT. Protein product: CASRDPYNSPLHF.

The chain uses TRBV28 and TRBJ2-1; 9 bases align to TRBD2. J gave up 10 bases and V 1 base, and 8 bases lay outside the gene matches. The germline gives CDR1 MDHEN, CDR2 SYDVKM. The CDR3 loop spans 15 amino acids. Here the CDR3 reads CASSLFGGGAAEQFF. CDR3 bases: TGTGCCAGCAGTTTATTTGGCGGGGGGGCGGCCGAGCAGTTCTTC.

V and J are TRBV7-8 and TRBJ1-2; 10 bases match TRBD1. Germline V gene data show CDR1 as SGHVS and CDR2 as FQNEAQ. Trimming cost V 5 bases and J 8 bases; bases outside gene matches: 8. This CDR3 is built from 14 residues. The CDR3 is CASSLPGQGPGYTF. The CDR3 DNA is TGTGCCAGCAGCCTGCCGGGACAGGGGCCAGGCTACACCTTC.

The chain couples TRBV5-1 to TRBJ2-7; possible D gene TRBD2, 7 bases. This CDR3 contains 15 residues. Germline CDR1 and CDR2: SGHRS and YFSETQ. V was trimmed by 0 bases and J by 2 bases, leaving 12 bases between them. The CDR3 loop is CASSLGGGTTYEQYF. In DNA form, the CDR3 reads TGCGCCAGCAGCTTGGGAGGGGGGACTACCTACGAGCAGTACTTC.

The gene calls are TRBV7-2 and TRBJ1-2; D ambiguous. The CDR3 runs 14 residues. CDR1 is SGHTA and CDR2 is FQGNSA in the germline V gene. Trimming took off 4 bases at V and 4 bases at J, with 13 bases between the two ends. CDR3 nucleotides: TGTGCCAGCAGCTCCCAGTCCCACAGCTATGGCTACACCTTC. Protein product: CASSSQSHSYGYTF. Variable domain in full (rest from reference TRBV7-2 and TRBJ1-2): GAGVSQSPSNKVTEKGKDVELRCDPISGHTALYWYRQSLGQGLEFLIYFQGNSAPDKSGLPSDRFSAERTGGSVSTLTIQRTQQEDSAVYLCASSSQSHSYGYTFGSGTRLTVV.

This clone was recorded only once. The chain employs TRBV5-1 and TRBJ1-2, with 10 bases fitting TRBD1. The CDR3 extends over 14 amino acids. V lost 4 bases, J lost 4 bases, and 4 bases stayed unmatched. In germline, CDR1 is SGHRS, CDR2 YFSETQ. CDR3 sequence (DNA): TGCGCCAGCAGCGAGGGACAGGGGAGCTATGGCTACACCTTC. It is translated as CASSEGQGSYGYTF.

This clone was counted a single time. The chain has TRBV10-1 and TRBJ2-7; D gene uncertain. Trimming took 5 bases from V and 4 from J, leaving 15 bases between them. Germline-derived CDR1 and CDR2 are WNHNN and SYGVQD (reference sequence). The CDR3 covers 14 residues. The CDR3: CASSTKPTGYEQYF. DNA for the CDR3: TGCGCCAGCAGTACAAAGCCCACCGGGTACGAGCAGTACTTC.

The chain joins TRBV7-8 to TRBJ2-1; weak D call: TRBD1 (6 bases). Germline CDR1 is SGHVS and CDR2 is FQNEAQ. Trimming removed 5 bases from V and 1 base from J, with 18 bases in between. The CDR3 covers 17 residues. In DNA, the CDR3 is TGTGCCAGCAGCCCCAGACCCAGGGGATGGTCCTACAATGAGCAGTTCTTC. Its translation: CASSPRPRGWSYNEQFF.

This clone appeared a single time. This chain links TRBV27 with TRBJ1-2, with D tentatively TRBD1 (5 bases). V was clipped by 7 bases and J by 6 bases, with 21 bases between them. The CDR3 has 15 amino acids. Germline values: CDR1 MNHEY, CDR2 SMNVEV (reference sequence). Here the CDR3 reads CASNPTGGWGDGYTF. CDR3 nucleotides: TGTGCCAGCAATCCCACGGGGGGATGGGGCGATGGCTACACCTTC.

This rearrangement joins TRBV9 to TRBJ1-5; 9 nucleotides line up with TRBD1. Looked up from germline, CDR1 is SGDLS and CDR2 is YYNGEE. The J segment lost 7 bases and the V segment lost 7 bases, leaving 3 bases of the junction unmatched. There are 12 residues in the CDR3. The CDR3 nucleotides are TGTGCCAGCGGACAGGGGCACCAGCCCCAGCATTTT. The encoded protein is CASGQGHQPQHF.